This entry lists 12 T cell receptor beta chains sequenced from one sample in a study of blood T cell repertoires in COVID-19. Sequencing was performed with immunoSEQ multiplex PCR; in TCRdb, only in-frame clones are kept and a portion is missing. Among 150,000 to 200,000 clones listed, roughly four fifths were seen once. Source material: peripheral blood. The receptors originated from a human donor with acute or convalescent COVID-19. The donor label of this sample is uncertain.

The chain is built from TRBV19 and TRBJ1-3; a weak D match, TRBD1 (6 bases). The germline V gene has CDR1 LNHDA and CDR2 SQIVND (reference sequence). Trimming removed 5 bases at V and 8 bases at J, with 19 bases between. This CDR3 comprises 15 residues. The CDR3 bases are TGTGCCAGTAGTTCCCCGACAGGCAGTGAGGACACCATATATTTT. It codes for CASSSPTGSEDTIYF.

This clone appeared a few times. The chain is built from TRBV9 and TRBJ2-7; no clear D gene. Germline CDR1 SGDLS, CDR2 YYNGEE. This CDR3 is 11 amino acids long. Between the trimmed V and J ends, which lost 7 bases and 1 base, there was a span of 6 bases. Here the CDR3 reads CASSVSYEQYF. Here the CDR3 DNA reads TGTGCCAGCTCCGTATCCTACGAGCAGTACTTC.

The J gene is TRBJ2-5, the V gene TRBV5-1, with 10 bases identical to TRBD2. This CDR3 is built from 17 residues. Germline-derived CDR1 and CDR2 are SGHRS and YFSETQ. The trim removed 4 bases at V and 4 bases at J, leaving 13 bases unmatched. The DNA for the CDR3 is TGCGCCAGCAGCGGGGCCATCGAGCGGGGGGGCTCAGAGACCCAGTACTTC. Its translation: CASSGAIERGGSETQYF.

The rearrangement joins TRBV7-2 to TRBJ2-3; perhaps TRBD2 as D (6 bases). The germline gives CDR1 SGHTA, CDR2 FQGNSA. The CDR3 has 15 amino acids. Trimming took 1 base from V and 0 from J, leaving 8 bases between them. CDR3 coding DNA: TGTGCCAGCAGCTTAGACGGGACTAGCACAGATACGCAGTATTTT. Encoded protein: CASSLDGTSTDTQYF.

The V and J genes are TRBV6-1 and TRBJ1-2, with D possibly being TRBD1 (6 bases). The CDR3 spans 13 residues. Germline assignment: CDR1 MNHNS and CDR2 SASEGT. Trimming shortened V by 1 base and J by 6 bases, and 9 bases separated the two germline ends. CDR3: CASSEGGTHGYTF. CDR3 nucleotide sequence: TGTGCCAGCAGTGAAGGAGGGACACATGGCTACACCTTC.

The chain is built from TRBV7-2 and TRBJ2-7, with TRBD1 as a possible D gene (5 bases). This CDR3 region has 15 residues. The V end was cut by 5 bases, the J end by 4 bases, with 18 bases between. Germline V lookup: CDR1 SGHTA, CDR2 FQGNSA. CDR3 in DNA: TGTGCCAGCAGCCTCGTAACAGGACCACTATACGAGCAGTACTTC. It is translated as CASSLVTGPLYEQYF. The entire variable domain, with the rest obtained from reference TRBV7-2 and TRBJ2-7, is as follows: GAGVSQSPSNKVTEKGKDVELRCDPISGHTALYWYRQSLGQGLEFLIYFQGNSAPDKSGLPSDRFSAERTGGSVSTLTIQRTQQEDSAVYLCASSLVTGPLYEQYFGPGTRLTVT.

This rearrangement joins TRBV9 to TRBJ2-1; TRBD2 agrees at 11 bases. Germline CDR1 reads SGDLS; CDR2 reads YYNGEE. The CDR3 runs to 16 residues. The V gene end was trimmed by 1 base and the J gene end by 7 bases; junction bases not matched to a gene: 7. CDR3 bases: TGTGCCAGCAGCGTACTAAGTCTAGCGGGAGGAAATGAGCAGTTCTTC. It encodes CASSVLSLAGGNEQFF.

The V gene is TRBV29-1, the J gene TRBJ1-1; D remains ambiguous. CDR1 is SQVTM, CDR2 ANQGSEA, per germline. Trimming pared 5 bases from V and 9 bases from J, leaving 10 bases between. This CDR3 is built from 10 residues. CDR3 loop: CSVRTEQAFF. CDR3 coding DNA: TGCAGCGTTAGAACAGAACAAGCTTTCTTT.

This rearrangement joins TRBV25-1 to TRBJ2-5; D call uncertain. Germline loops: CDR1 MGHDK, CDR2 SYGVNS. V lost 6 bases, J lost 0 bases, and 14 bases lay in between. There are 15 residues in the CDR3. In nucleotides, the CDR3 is TGTGCCAGCAGGAAACCGACTCCATACCAAGAGACCCAGTACTTC. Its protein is CASRKPTPYQETQYF. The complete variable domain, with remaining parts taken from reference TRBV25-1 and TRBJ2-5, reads EADIYQTPRYLVIGTGKKITLECSQTMGHDKMYWYQQDPGMELHLIHYSYGVNSTEKGDLSSESTVSRIRTEHFPLTLESARPSHTSQYLCASRKPTPYQETQYFGPGTRLLVL.

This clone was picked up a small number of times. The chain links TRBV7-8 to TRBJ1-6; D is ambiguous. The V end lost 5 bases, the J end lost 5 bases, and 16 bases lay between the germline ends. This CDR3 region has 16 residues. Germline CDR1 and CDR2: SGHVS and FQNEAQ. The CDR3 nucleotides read TGTGCCAGCAGCCTACACCTGGCGGGGAATAATTCACCCCTCCACTTT. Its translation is CASSLHLAGNNSPLHF.

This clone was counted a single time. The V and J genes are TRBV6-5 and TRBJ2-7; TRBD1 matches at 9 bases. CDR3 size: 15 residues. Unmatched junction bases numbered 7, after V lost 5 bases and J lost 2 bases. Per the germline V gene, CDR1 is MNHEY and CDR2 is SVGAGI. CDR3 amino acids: CASSTHRGLTYEQYF. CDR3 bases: TGTGCCAGCAGTACCCACAGGGGGCTTACCTACGAGCAGTACTTC.

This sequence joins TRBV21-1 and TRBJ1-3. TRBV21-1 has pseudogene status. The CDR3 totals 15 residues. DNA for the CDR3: TGTGCCAGCAGCAAAGACCGGGAGCCTCTGAGGAGTGTATATTTT. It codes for CASSKDREPLRSVYF.